This T cell receptor (beta chain) was observed in a study of T-cell reconstitution after alpha-beta-depleted transplantation in children. Library preparation (for TCRbeta) was performed with unique molecular identifiers. TCRdb reprocessed the PCR reads via MiXCR and lists one record per CDR3 protein. The sample has just over 950,000 distinct CDR3 sequences, 25% to 30% seen once. The CDR3 runs to 18 residues. General observations from the study: Alpha-beta T cells about two months after transplant reportedly derived from several hundred expanded graft clones. At one year after transplant, newly produced T cells mostly accounted for T-cell counts and diversity.

This clonotype turned up a few times. Its specificity is not known. This rearrangement joins TRBV21-1 to TRBJ2-7; the D segment call TRBD2 is taken from the table without a DNA check. TRBV21-1 is assigned pseudogene status. The sequence came from a boy in the first two years of life who had a stem cell transplant for SCID, so the T cells may come from the graft donor. The material was PBMCs, mostly from graft donor cells, obtained 360 days after TCRalphabeta/CD19-depleted stem cell transplant. CDR3 bases: TGTGCCAGCAGCAAAGCACTACTAGCGGGCCCACAATCCTACGAGCAGTACTTC. As protein: CASSKALLAGPQSYEQYF.